The rows below give T cell receptor beta chains drawn from one sample of a study of graft-versus-host responses after intestinal transplantation. Their antigens remain unidentified. Data came from immunoSEQ multiplex PCR; TCRdb stores just in-frame clones and leaves some out. There are 50,000 to 75,000 clones in the sample; 90% to 95% occur only once, and roughly 0.4% lies in the top ten. The sample here was unstimulated CD4+ T cells sorted from spleen or lymph node cells, taken before transplant. The receptors here all came from a human donor who was the organ donor for an intestinal transplant. CDR3s include the opening cysteine and the closing phenylalanine or tryptophan. The D gene is left open where the match is weak. Size is omitted from some rows. Given values are once, few, many or a class for expanded clones.

v_call	j_call	d_call	clone_size	cdr3_aa	cdr3_nt
TRBV5-1	TRBJ2-2	TRBD2	.	CASSLARTSGGIFSNTGELFF	TGCGCCAGCAGCTTGGCCCGAACTAGCGGGGGGATTTTCTCGAACACCGGGGAGCTGTTTTTT
TRBV7-6	TRBJ1-1	TRBD1	.	CASSLAPPLTGKIAFF	TGTGCCAGCAGCTTAGCACCTCCCTTGACAGGGAAAATAGCTTTCTTT
TRBV7-2	TRBJ2-7	.	.	CASSLEATGGSYEQYF	TGTGCCAGCAGCTTAGAGGCGACAGGCGGATCCTACGAGCAGTACTTC
TRBV9	TRBJ2-3	TRBD1	.	CASSRRTGGTDTQYF	TGTGCCAGCAGCCGCCGGACAGGGGGGACAGATACGCAGTATTTT
TRBV5-1	TRBJ1-1	.	.	CASSFTSRVKAEAFF	TGCGCCAGCAGCTTTACGAGCAGGGTGAAGGCTGAAGCTTTCTTT
TRBV13	TRBJ1-1	TRBD1	.	CASRRGGTGVITEAFF	TGTGCCAGCAGACGAGGCGGGACAGGGGTTATCACTGAAGCTTTCTTT
TRBV7-4	TRBJ1-4	.	.	CASSRKGGRINEKLFF	TGTGCCAGCAGCCGGAAGGGGGGCAGAATCAATGAAAAACTGTTTTTT
TRBV5-1	TRBJ2-3	TRBD1	.	CASRTGTGGTDTQYF	TGCGCCAGCAGGACCGGGACAGGGGGCACAGATACGCAGTATTTT
TRBV7-8	TRBJ1-5	.	.	CASSLAAGNQPQHF	TGTGCCAGCAGCTTAGCGGCGGGCAATCAGCCCCAGCATTTT
TRBV7-3	TRBJ2-3	TRBD1	.	CASNIDRGFTDTQYF	TGTGCCAGCAACATCGACAGGGGTTTCACAGATACGCAGTATTTT
TRBV10-1	TRBJ2-5	.	.	CASSVVRTLGQETQYF	TGCGCCAGCAGTGTTGTTAGGACCCTTGGCCAAGAGACCCAGTACTTC
TRBV5-1	TRBJ1-4	.	.	CASSLMAATNEKLFF	TGCGCCAGCAGCTTGATGGCAGCAACTAATGAAAAACTGTTTTTT
TRBV18	TRBJ2-7	.	once	CASSPGLLPYEQYF	TGTGCCAGCTCACCCGGTCTGCTTCCCTACGAGCAGTACTTC
TRBV2	TRBJ2-1	TRBD2	few	CASSGPGRGGSHEQFF	TGTGCCAGCAGTGGGCCGGGGCGGGGGGGCTCCCATGAGCAGTTCTTC
TRBV5-4	TRBJ2-7	TRBD2	.	CASSLEWRGGGNEQYF	TGTGCCAGCAGCTTGGAATGGCGGGGGGGCGGAAACGAGCAGTACTTC
TRBV2	TRBJ2-3	TRBD2	.	CASSDFQRGGTDTQYF	TGTGCCAGCAGTGACTTCCAGCGGGGGGGCACAGATACGCAGTATTTT
TRBV5-1	TRBJ2-3	TRBD1	.	CASSRDRGTDTQYF	TGCGCCAGCAGCCGGGACAGGGGCACAGATACGCAGTATTTT